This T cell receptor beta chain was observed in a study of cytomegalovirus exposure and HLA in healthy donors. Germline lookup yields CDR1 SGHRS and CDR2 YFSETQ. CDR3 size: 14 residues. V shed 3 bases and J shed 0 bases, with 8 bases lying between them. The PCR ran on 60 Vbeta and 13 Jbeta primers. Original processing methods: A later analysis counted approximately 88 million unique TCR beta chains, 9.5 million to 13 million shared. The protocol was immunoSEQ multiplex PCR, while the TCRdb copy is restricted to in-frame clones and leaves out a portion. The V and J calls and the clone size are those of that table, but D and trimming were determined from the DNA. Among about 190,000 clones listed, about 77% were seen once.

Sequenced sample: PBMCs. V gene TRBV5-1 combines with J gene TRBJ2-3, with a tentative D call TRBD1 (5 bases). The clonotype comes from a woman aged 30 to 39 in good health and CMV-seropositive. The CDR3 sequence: CASSSRVSTDTQYF. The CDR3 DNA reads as TGCGCCAGCAGCTCCAGGGTTAGCACAGATACGCAGTATTTT.